Listed below are T cell receptor beta chains from one sample, sequenced in a study. TCRdb reanalysed the 5' RACE reads using MiXCR and keeps one entry per CDR3 protein. This sample carries approximately 40,000 distinct CDR3 sequences, roughly a fifth of them seen once, and the ten largest clones take about 4%. The sequencing sample was made of Tregs sorted from blood. These receptors were obtained from a female donor with breast cancer. CDR3s include the opening cysteine and the closing phenylalanine or tryptophan. The D gene is left open where the match is weak. The size of a clone is reported for some rows only, either as once, few or many, or as a class for expanded clones.

V gene	J gene	D gene	clone size	CDR3 DNA	CDR3 protein
TRBV5-1	TRBJ2-1	TRBD2	few	TGCGCCAGCAAACTATTTACCGGGACTAGCTCCTACAATGAGCAGTTCTTC	CASKLFTGTSSYNEQFF
TRBV24-1	TRBJ2-5	.	few	TGTGCCACCAGTGATCCAGGACGAGAACAAGAGACCCAGTACTTC	CATSDPGREQETQYF
TRBV6-5	TRBJ2-7	.	many	TGTGCCAGCAGCCTCGGGGATTGGGCCGAGCAGTACTTC	CASSLGDWAEQYF
TRBV4-1	TRBJ2-2	TRBD1	few	TGCGCCAGCAGCCAAGTGGACAGGGCTTACACCGGGGAGCTGTTTTTT	CASSQVDRAYTGELFF
TRBV7-9	TRBJ1-2	TRBD1	few	TGTGCCAGCAGGGATACGGGACAGGGGATGGTCTCCACCTTC	CASRDTGQGMVSTF
TRBV27	TRBJ1-4	TRBD1	.	TGTGCCAGCAGTTCCCTAGTAGACAGGGGAGACGAAAAACTGTTTTTT	CASSSLVDRGDEKLFF
TRBV4-1	TRBJ2-1	TRBD2	many	TGCGCCAGCAGCCAAGTAGCCCTAGCGGGAGTGGCTGAGCAGTTCTTC	CASSQVALAGVAEQFF
TRBV6-5	TRBJ1-1	.	few	TGTGCCAGCAGTTACTCAATCATGAACACTGAAGCTTTCTTT	CASSYSIMNTEAFF
TRBV29-1	TRBJ1-4	TRBD1	many	TGCAGCGTTGGTGGCGTGGGGGGGACAGGGGATGAAAAACTGTTTTTT	CSVGGVGGTGDEKLFF
TRBV20-1	TRBJ2-4	TRBD2	many	TGCAGTGCTAGGGCGGGGGTAGGAGCCAAAAACATTCAGTACTTC	CSARAGVGAKNIQYF
TRBV5-1	TRBJ2-2	.	.	TGCGCCAGCAGCAACCCTTTGGCCGGGGAGCTGTTTTTT	CASSNPLAGELFF
TRBV7-6	TRBJ2-7	TRBD2	many	TGTGCCAGCAGCTCGAGGAAGGGGAGGGCCTTCGAGCAGTACTTC	CASSSRKGRAFEQYF
TRBV7-3	TRBJ2-1	.	.	TGTGCCAGCAGCGAGACTAACGGGAGCTCCTACAATGAGCAGTTCTTC	CASSETNGSSYNEQFF
TRBV10-3	TRBJ2-5	.	many	TGTGCCATCAGTACCCCCGGAGGGGAGACCCAGTACTTC	CAISTPGGETQYF
TRBV7-9	TRBJ1-1	.	few	TGTGCCAGCAGTTTTGGACAGTACACTGAAGCTTTCTTT	CASSFGQYTEAFF
TRBV11-2	TRBJ2-3	.	few	TGTGCCAGCAGCTCACCCCGGGACTTGGTCACAGATACGCAGTATTTT	CASSSPRDLVTDTQYF
TRBV2	TRBJ1-2	TRBD1	few	TGTGCCAGCAGGGACAGGTCCGTCTATGGCTACACCTTC	CASRDRSVYGYTF
TRBV7-9	TRBJ2-7	.	.	TGTGCCAGCAGCGGTCTCGGGTCGGAGGAGCAGTACTTC	CASSGLGSEEQYF
TRBV5-6	TRBJ2-7	.	few	TGTGCCAGCAGCTTGGACGGTTACTCCTACGAGCAGTACTTC	CASSLDGYSYEQYF
TRBV12-3/TRBV12-4	TRBJ2-5	.	many	TGTGCCAGCAGTCCTGGACGAAGGGGAAGGACCCAGTACTTC	CASSPGRRGRTQYF
TRBV5-6	TRBJ1-5	.	many	TGTGCCAGCAGCTTGGCAGGGCCCTCCGGGCCCCAGCATTTT	CASSLAGPSGPQHF
TRBV20-1	TRBJ2-5	TRBD2	many	TGCAGTGCTAGAGCTAGCGGCTTGGAGGAGACCCAGTACTTC	CSARASGLEETQYF
TRBV5-1	TRBJ1-1	.	many	TGCGCCAGCAGCCCGGGGAACACTGAAGCTTTCTTT	CASSPGNTEAFF
TRBV5-1	TRBJ2-2	.	.	TGCGCCAGCAGCTTGAGGCTAGCGATTTCCGCAAACACCGGGGAGCTGTTTTTT	CASSLRLAISANTGELFF
TRBV7-9	TRBJ2-5	TRBD2	.	TGTGCCAGCAGCTCGCGGGAGGGCCGTTTGGAGACCCAGTACTTC	CASSSREGRLETQYF
TRBV4-1	TRBJ1-6	.	few	TGCGCCAGCAGCCAAGGAATACTCAGATCCTATAATTCACCCCTCCACTTT	CASSQGILRSYNSPLHF
TRBV5-1	TRBJ2-1	.	few	TGCGCCAGCAGGGACGTGGGGGCTCGAGAGCAGTTCTTC	CASRDVGAREQFF
TRBV4-1	TRBJ2-6	TRBD1	few	TGCGCCAGCAGCCATCCGACGGCAGGGGGTTGGACTGGGGCCAACGTCCTGACTTTC	CASSHPTAGGWTGANVLTF
TRBV29-1	TRBJ1-5	TRBD1	many	TGCAGCGTCGGGACAGGGTGGGGCAATCAGCCCCAGCATTTT	CSVGTGWGNQPQHF
TRBV10-3	TRBJ1-6	.	many	TGTGCCATCGGGCAAGACCTTAGCCCGGCGGATTCACCCCTCCACTTT	CAIGQDLSPADSPLHF
TRBV20-1	TRBJ2-1	.	many	TGCAGTGCTAGCCCCGTAACAATTTACAATGAGCAGTTCTTC	CSASPVTIYNEQFF
TRBV6-1	TRBJ2-1	.	many	TGTGCCAGCAGTGCCCTAATAGAGAGCTCCTACAATGAGCAGTTCTTC	CASSALIESSYNEQFF
TRBV2	TRBJ2-3	TRBD2	few	TGTGCCAGCAGAAGGACTAGCGGGAGCACAGATACGCAGTATTTT	CASRRTSGSTDTQYF
TRBV2	TRBJ2-7	TRBD2	.	TGTGCCAGCAGTGGAGGTAGCGGGAGAGGGTCCTACGAGCAGTACTTC	CASSGGSGRGSYEQYF
TRBV14	TRBJ2-5	.	few	TGTGCCAGCAGCCAAGACGCGGGACTTAACCAAGAGACCCAGTACTTC	CASSQDAGLNQETQYF